One sample yielded the 4 T cell receptor beta chains listed below, sequenced in a study of T cell responses to AZD1222 COVID-19 vaccine. Clones were sequenced by immunoSEQ multiplex PCR, and TCRdb holds only the in-frame ones, with some missing. The sample carries 90,000 to 120,000 clones, roughly nine tenths recorded once. The sequenced sample was peripheral blood, obtained on day 0 of AZD1222 vaccination. The receptors derive from an adult in good health.

The chain uses TRBV5-1 and TRBJ1-2; D uncertain. CDR1 is SGHRS and CDR2 is YFSETQ in the germline V gene. V dropped 5 bases and J dropped 0 bases, with 11 bases sitting between them. The CDR3 runs to 14 residues. Here the CDR3 reads CASRDGSANYGYTF. CDR3 nucleotide sequence: TGCGCCAGCAGAGACGGTTCAGCTAACTATGGCTACACCTTC.

This CDR3 reads CASRRGSGANVLTF. In DNA form, the CDR3 reads TGTGCCAGCCGTAGGGGATCTGGGGCCAACGTCCTGACTTTC. This chain connects TRBV7-9 to TRBJ2-6, with a tentative D call TRBD1 (5 bases). The germline CDR1 and CDR2 sequences are SEHNR and FQNEAQ (reference sequence). Trimming cost V 8 bases and J 1 base, with 9 bases left between them. The CDR3 is made up of 14 amino acids.

V usage is TRBV15 and J usage is TRBJ1-2; D might be TRBD1 (5 bases). This CDR3 has 14 residues. V lost 3 bases and J 5 bases, leaving 13 bases between the germline ends. The germline V gene has CDR1 LNHNV and CDR2 YYDKDF (reference sequence). CDR3 region: CATSSPGLPYGYTF. For the CDR3, the DNA is TGTGCCACCAGCAGTCCGGGACTTCCATATGGCTACACCTTC.

This clone was detected only once. The J gene is TRBJ2-1, the V gene TRBV7-9; 9 bases are a match to TRBD2. This CDR3 contains 16 residues. After removal of 1 base from V and 6 bases from J, the junction contained 7 bases not matched to a gene. From germline, CDR1 is SEHNR and CDR2 FQNEAQ (reference sequence). CDR3 residues: CASSLGGGTSINEQFF. The CDR3 DNA reads as TGTGCCAGCAGCTTAGGTGGTGGGACTAGCATCAATGAGCAGTTCTTC.